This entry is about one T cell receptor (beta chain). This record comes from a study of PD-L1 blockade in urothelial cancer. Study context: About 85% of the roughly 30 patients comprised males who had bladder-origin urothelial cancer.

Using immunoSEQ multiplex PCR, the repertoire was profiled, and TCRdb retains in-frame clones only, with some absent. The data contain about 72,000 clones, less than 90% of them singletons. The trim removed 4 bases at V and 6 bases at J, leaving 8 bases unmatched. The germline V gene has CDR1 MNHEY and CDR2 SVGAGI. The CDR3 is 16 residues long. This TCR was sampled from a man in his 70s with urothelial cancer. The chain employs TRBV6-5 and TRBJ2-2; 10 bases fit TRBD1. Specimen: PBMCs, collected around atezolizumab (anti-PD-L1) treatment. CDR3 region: CASSLSGTGVPGELFF. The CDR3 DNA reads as TGTGCCAGCAGTTTGTCCGGGACAGGGGTCCCCGGGGAGCTGTTTTTT.